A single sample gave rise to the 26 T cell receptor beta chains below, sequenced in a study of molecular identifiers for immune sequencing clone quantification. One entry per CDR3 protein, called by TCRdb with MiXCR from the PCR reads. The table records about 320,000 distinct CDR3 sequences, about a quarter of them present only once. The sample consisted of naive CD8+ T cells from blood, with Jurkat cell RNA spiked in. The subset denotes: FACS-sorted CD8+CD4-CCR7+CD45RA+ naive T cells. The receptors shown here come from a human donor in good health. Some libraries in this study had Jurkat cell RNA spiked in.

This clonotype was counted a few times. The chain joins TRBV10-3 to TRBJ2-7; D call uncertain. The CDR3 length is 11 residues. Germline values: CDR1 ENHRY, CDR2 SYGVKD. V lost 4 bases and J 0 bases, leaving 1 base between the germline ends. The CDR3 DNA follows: TGTGCCATCAGTGCCTCCTACGAGCAGTACTTC. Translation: CAISASYEQYF.

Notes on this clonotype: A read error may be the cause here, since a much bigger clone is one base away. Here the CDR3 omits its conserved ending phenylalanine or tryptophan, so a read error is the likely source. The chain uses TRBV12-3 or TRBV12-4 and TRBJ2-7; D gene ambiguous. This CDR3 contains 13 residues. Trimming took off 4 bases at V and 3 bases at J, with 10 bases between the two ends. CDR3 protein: CASSSWGLYEQYS. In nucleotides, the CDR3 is TGTGCCAGCAGTTCTTGGGGTCTCTACGAGCAGTACTCC.

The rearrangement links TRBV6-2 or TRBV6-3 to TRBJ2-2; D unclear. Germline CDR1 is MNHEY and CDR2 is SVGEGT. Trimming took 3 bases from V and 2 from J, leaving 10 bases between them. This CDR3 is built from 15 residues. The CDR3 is CASSYSADNTGELFF. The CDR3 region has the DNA TGTGCCAGCAGTTATTCGGCAGACAACACCGGGGAGCTGTTTTTT.

The CDR3 DNA is TGTGCCAGCCGAGGGACGTCGGACGAGCAGTACTTC. It codes for CASRGTSDEQYF. The chain links TRBV6-2 or TRBV6-3 to TRBJ2-7, with D perhaps assigned TRBD1 or TRBD2 (5 bases each). CDR1 is MNHEY, CDR2 SVGEGT, per germline. V lost 8 bases to trimming and J lost 5 bases, with 13 bases between them. The CDR3 consists of 12 residues.

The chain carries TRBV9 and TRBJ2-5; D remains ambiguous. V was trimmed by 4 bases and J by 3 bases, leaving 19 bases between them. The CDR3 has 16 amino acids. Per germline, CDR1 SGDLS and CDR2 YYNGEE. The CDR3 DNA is TGTGCCAGCAGCCCCCCCACCTCTCAGGATAAAGAGACCCAGTACTTC. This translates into CASSPPTSQDKETQYF.

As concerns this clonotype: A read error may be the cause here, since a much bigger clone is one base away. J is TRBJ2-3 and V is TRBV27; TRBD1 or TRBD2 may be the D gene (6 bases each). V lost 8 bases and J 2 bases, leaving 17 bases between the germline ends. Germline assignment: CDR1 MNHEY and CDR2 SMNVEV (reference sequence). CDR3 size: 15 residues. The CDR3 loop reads CASCPGAGVTDTQYF. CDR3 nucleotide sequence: TGTGCCAGCTGTCCGGGGGCCGGAGTCACAGATACGCAGTATTTT.

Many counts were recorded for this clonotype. CDR3 residues: CASQLANQETQYF. CDR3 sequence (DNA): TGTGCCAGCCAGCTAGCGAACCAAGAGACCCAGTACTTC. The J gene is TRBJ2-5, the V gene TRBV7-9; the D gene is possibly TRBD2 (6 bases). The germline V gene has CDR1 SEHNR and CDR2 FQNEAQ (reference sequence). The CDR3 spans 13 residues. The V end was cut by 8 bases, the J end by 0 bases, with 10 bases between.

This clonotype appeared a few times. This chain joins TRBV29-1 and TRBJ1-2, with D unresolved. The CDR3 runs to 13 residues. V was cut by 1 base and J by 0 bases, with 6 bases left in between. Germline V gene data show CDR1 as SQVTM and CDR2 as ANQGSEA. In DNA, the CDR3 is TGCAGCGTTGAAGGAAACTCTAACTATGGCTACACCTTC. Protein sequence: CSVEGNSNYGYTF.

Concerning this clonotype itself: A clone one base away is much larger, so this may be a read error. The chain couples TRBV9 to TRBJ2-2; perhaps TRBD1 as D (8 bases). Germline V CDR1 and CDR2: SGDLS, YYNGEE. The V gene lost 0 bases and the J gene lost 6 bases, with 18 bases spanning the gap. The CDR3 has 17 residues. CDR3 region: CASSVGRTGTNAGELFF. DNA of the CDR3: TGTGCCAGCAGCGTAGGACGGACAGGGACTAACGCCGGGGAGCTGTTTTTT.

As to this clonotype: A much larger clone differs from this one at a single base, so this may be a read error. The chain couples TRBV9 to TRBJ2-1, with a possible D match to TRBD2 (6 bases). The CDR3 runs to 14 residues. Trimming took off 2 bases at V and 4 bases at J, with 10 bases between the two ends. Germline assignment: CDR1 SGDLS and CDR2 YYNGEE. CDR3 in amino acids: CASSVEGLYNEQFF. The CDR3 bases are TGTGCCAGCAGCGTGGAGGGTCTATACAATGAGCAGTTCTTC.

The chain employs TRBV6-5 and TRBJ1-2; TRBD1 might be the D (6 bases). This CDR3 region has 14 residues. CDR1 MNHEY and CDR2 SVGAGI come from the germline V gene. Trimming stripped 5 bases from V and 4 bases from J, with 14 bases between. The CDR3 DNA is TGTGCCAGCAGTCCGCAGGGGAACACCTATGGCTACACCTTC. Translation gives CASSPQGNTYGYTF.

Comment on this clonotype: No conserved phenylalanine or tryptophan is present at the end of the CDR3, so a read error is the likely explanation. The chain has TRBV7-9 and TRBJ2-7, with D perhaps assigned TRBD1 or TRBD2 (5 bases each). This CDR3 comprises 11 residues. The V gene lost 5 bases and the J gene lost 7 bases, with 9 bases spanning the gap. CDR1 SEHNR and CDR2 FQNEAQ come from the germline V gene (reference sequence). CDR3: CASSAWGEQYY. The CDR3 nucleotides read TGTGCCAGCAGCGCGTGGGGGGAGCAGTACTAC.

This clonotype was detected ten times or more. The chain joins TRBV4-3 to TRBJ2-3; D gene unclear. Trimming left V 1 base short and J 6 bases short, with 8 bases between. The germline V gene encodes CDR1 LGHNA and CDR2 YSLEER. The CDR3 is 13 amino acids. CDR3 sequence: CASSQGRPDTQYF. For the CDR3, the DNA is TGCGCCAGCAGCCAAGGGCGGCCCGATACGCAGTATTTT.

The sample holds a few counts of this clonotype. The DNA for the CDR3 is TGTGCCAGCAGTCGAGCTTCCTACAATGAGCAGTTCTTC. Translation gives CASSRASYNEQFF. The rearrangement links TRBV12-3 or TRBV12-4 to TRBJ2-1; D is undetermined. The V and J ends lost 5 bases and 1 base respectively, with 6 bases between them. The CDR3 spans 13 residues.

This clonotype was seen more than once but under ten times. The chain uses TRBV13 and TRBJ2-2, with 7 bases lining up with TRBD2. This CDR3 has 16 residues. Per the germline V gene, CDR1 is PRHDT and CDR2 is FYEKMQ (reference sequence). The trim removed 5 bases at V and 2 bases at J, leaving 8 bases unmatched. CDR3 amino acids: CASSRLGGGNTGELFF. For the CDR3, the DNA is TGTGCCAGCAGCCGTCTCGGCGGGGGAAACACCGGGGAGCTGTTTTTT.

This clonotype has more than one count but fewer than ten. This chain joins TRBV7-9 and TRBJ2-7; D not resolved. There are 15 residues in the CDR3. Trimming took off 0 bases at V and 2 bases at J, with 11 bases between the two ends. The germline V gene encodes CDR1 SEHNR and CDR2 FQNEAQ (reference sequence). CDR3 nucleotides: TGTGCCAGCAGCTTAGCTCTTCAAGGGACCTACGAGCAGTACTTC. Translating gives CASSLALQGTYEQYF.

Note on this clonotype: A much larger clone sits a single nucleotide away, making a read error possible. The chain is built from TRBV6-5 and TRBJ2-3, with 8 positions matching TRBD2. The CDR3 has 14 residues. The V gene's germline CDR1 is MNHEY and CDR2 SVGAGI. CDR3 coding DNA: TGTGCCTGCAGTGATGGACTAGCTTCTGATACGCAGTATTTT. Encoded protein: CACSDGLASDTQYF.

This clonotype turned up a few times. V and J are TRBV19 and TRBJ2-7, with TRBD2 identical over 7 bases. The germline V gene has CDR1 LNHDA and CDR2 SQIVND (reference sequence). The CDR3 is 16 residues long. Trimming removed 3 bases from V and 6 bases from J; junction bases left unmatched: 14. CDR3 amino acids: CASSIGVRGSDPEQYF. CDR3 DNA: TGTGCCAGTAGTATCGGGGTGCGGGGGAGCGACCCCGAGCAGTACTTC.

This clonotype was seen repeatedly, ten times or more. In DNA form, the CDR3 reads TGTGCCAGCAGCTTGGAGGACAGGGGAGGTGAGCAGTTCTTC. Amino acid sequence: CASSLEDRGGEQFF. The rearrangement links TRBV5-4 to TRBJ2-1; 9 nucleotides line up with TRBD1. J gave up 9 bases and V 0 bases, and 4 bases lay outside the gene matches. CDR3 size: 14 residues. The V gene's germline CDR1 is SGHNT and CDR2 YYREEE (reference sequence).

The CDR3 sequence is CASSYSILPTADTQYF. CDR3 nucleotides: TGTGCCAGCAGTTACTCAATACTCCCCACGGCAGATACGCAGTATTTT. This sequence joins TRBV6-6 and TRBJ2-3; D is unclear. The CDR3 length is 16 residues. Germline V gene lookup returns CDR1 MNHNY and CDR2 SVGAGI (reference sequence). V lost 0 bases, J lost 4 bases, and 14 bases lay in between.

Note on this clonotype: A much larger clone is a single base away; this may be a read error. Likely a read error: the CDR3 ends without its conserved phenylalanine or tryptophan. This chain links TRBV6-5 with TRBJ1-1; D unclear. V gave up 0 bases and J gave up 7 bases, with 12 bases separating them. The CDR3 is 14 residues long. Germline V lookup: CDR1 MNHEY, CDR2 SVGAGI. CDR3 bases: TGTGCCAGCAGTTACTCTGGTGGAGCCTATGAAGCTTTCCTT. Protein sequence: CASSYSGGAYEAFL.

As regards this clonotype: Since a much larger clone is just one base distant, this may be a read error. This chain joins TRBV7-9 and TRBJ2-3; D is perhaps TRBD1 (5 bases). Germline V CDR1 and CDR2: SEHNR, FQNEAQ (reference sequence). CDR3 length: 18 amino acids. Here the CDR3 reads CASSFLFGSRSGTGTQYF. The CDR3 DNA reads TGTGCCAGCAGCTTCTTGTTTGGGTCCCGATCGGGCACAGGTACGCAGTATTTT.

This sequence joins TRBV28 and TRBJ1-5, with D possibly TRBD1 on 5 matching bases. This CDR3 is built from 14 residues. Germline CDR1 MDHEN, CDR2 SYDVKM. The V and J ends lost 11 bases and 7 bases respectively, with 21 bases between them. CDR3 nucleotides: TGTGCCCGCACTTGGAGCGGGGGGACGCAGCCCCAGCATTTT. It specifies CARTWSGGTQPQHF.

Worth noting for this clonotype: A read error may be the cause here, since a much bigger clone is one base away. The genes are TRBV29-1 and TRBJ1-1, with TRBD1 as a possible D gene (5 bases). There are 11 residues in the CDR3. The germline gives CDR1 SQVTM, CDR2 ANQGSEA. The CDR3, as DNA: TGCAGCGTTTTGGAGGGGACTGAAGTTTTCTTT. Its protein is CSVLEGTEVFF.

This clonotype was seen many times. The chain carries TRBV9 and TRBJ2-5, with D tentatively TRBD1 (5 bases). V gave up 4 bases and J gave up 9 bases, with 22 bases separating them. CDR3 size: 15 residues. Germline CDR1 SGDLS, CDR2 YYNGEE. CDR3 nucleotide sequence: TGTGCCAGCAGCTCATTTCCGGTACAGGATGATGCCCAGTACTTC. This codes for CASSSFPVQDDAQYF.

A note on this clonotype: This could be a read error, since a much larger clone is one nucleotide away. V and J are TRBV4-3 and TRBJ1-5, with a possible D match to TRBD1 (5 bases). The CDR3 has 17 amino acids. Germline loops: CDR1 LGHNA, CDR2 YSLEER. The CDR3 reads CPSSQDVGERSNQPQHF. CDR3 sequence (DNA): TGCCCCAGCAGCCAAGATGTGGGGGAAAGGAGCAATCAGCCCCAGCATTTT.